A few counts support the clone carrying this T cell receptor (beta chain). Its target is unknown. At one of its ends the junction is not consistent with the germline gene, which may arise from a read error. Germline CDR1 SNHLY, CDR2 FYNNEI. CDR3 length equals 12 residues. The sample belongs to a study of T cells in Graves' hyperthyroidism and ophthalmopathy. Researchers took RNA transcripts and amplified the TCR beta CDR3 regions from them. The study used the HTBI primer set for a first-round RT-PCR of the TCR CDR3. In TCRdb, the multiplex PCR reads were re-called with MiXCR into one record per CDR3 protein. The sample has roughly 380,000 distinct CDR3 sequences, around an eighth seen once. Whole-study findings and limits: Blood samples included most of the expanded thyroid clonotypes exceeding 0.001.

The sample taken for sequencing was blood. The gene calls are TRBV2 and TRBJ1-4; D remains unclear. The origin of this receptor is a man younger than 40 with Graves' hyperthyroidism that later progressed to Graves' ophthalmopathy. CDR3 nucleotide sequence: TGTGCCAGCAATGAACTAAAAGAAAAACTGTTTTTT. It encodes CASNELKEKLFF.